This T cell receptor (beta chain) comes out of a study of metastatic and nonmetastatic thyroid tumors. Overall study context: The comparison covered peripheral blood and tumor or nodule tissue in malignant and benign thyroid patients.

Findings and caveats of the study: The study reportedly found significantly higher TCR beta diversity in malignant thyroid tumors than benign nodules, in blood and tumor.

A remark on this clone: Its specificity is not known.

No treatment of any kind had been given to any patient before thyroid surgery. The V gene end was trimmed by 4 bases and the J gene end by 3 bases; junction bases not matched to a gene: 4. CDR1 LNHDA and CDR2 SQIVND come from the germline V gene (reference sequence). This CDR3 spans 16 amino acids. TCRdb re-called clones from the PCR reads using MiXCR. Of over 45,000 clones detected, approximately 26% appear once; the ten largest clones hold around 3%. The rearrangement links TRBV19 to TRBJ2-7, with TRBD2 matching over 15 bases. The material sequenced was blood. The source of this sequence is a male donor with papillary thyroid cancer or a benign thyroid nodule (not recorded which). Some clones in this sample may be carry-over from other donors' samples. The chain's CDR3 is CASSNGLAGGFYEQYF. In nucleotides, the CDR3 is TGTGCCAGTAGTAACGGACTAGCGGGAGGGTTCTACGAGCAGTACTTC.